The 10 T cell receptor beta chains presented below share a single source sample, sequenced in a study of blood T cell repertoires in COVID-19. This table comes from immunoSEQ multiplex PCR, and its TCRdb copy is limited to in-frame clones, with some not included. Of about 140,000 clones listed, 75% to 80% are singletons. Sequencing was carried out using PBMCs or T cells enriched from blood (not recorded which). The receptors come from a woman aged 45-60 years who had recovered from COVID-19.

V gene TRBV30 combines with J gene TRBJ1-3; no clear D gene. This CDR3 has 15 amino acids. V lost 0 bases to trimming and J lost 8 bases, with 17 bases between them. Germline V gives CDR1 GTSNPN, CDR2 SVGIG (reference sequence). The CDR3 DNA is TGTGCCTGGAGTGTACGTACAACAGTGAGTGACACCATATATTTT. Encoded protein: CAWSVRTTVSDTIYF.

The V and J genes are TRBV5-4 and TRBJ1-1; 8 positions match TRBD1. The V and J ends lost 2 bases and 7 bases, in that order; junction bases with no gene match: 10. CDR3 length: 15 amino acids. Looked up from germline, CDR1 is SGHNT and CDR2 is YYREEE (reference sequence). CDR3 DNA sequence: TGTGCCAGCAGCTTCGGACAGGGCGTGGGGAATGAAGCTTTCTTT. Protein: CASSFGQGVGNEAFF.

This chain links TRBV6-6 with TRBJ2-2; tentatively, D is TRBD1 (6 bases). Germline CDR1 and CDR2: MNHNY and SVGAGI (reference sequence). The CDR3 has 15 residues. The V and J ends lost 6 bases and 6 bases respectively, with 17 bases between them. For the CDR3, the DNA is TGTGCCAGCAGCGTACGGGACATCCTCCCCGGGGAGCTGTTTTTT. Its translation: CASSVRDILPGELFF.

This clone appeared a few times. The chain employs TRBV28 and TRBJ2-1, with TRBD2 matching 8 bases. The CDR3 totals 19 residues. Germline CDR1 and CDR2: MDHEN and SYDVKM. V lost 4 bases to trimming and J lost 5 bases; unmatched junction nucleotides: 19. Here the CDR3 DNA reads TGTGCCAGCAGTTCTCCCACCTATCGCGGCGGGAGGCCCGACAATGAGCAGTTCTTC. Its protein is CASSSPTYRGGRPDNEQFF.

The chain combines TRBV5-1 with TRBJ2-3; possibly TRBD2 for D (6 bases). V dropped 0 bases and J dropped 0 bases, with 11 bases sitting between them. The CDR3 length is 16 residues. Germline V gene lookup returns CDR1 SGHRS and CDR2 YFSETQ. The CDR3 coding sequence is TGCGCCAGCAGCTTGGTCCCGGGAGTAAGCACAGATACGCAGTATTTT. Translating it yields CASSLVPGVSTDTQYF.

J is TRBJ2-5 and V is TRBV4-1; 9 bases match TRBD2. The CDR3 is made up of 15 amino acids. CDR1 is MGHRA and CDR2 is YSYEKL in the germline V gene. V shed 0 bases and J 5 bases; nucleotides not matched to a gene: 4. CDR3 protein: CASSQDPGLAETQYF. The CDR3 DNA follows: TGCGCCAGCAGCCAAGATCCCGGACTAGCGGAGACCCAGTACTTC.

This sequence joins TRBV29-1 and TRBJ1-2; the D is unclear. The CDR3 runs 16 residues. The V and J ends lost 7 bases and 2 bases respectively, with 23 bases between them. The germline V gene has CDR1 SQVTM and CDR2 ANQGSEA. DNA for the CDR3: TGCAGCGCCGTCGGGGAGCCGGGTGGGTTAAACTATGGCTACACCTTC. Amino acids: CSAVGEPGGLNYGYTF.

Ten or more counts support this clone. The V and J genes are TRBV7-3 and TRBJ2-7; tentative D call: TRBD1 (5 bases). The V end was cut by 1 base, the J end by 6 bases, with 10 bases between. This CDR3 contains 13 residues. Looked up from germline, CDR1 is SGHTA and CDR2 is FQGTGA. CDR3 region: CASSLMKGLEQYF. In DNA form, the CDR3 reads TGTGCCAGCAGCTTAATGAAGGGGCTCGAGCAGTACTTC.

The rearrangement joins TRBV4-1 to TRBJ2-7, with TRBD2 matching 7 bases. CDR3 length: 15 residues. The V gene's germline CDR1 is MGHRA and CDR2 YSYEKL. Trimming cost V 1 base and J 5 bases; bases outside gene matches: 8. CDR3 region: CASSQVVGGLHEQYF. CDR3 sequence (DNA): TGCGCCAGCAGCCAAGTTGTGGGGGGGTTACACGAGCAGTACTTC.

This chain connects TRBV5-1 to TRBJ2-3; TRBD2 agrees at 13 bases. V dropped 0 bases and J dropped 3; count of bases not matched to a gene: 7. CDR1 and CDR2 (germline): SGHRS, YFSETQ. This CDR3 region has 18 residues. The CDR3, as DNA: TGCGCCAGCAGCTTGGCCGGTACTAGCGGGAGGGGAACAGATACGCAGTATTTT. Protein sequence: CASSLAGTSGRGTDTQYF. The whole variable domain, filled in from reference TRBV5-1 and TRBJ2-3, reads KAGVTQTPRYLIKTRGQQVTLSCSPISGHRSVSWYQQTPGQGLQFLFEYFSETQRNKGNFPGRFSGRQFSNSRSEMNVSTLELGDSALYLCASSLAGTSGRGTDTQYFGPGTRLTVL.